Each of the 17 T cell receptor beta chains below was sequenced from the same sample in a study of blood T cell repertoires in COVID-19. Assay used: immunoSEQ multiplex PCR; TCRdb lists only in-frame clones, some missing. The sample consists of fewer than 250,000 clones, less than 90% of them appearing once. The material sequenced was peripheral blood. These TCRs come from a man aged 40-55 years with acute or convalescent COVID-19.

The V and J genes are TRBV4-2 and TRBJ2-7; TRBD2 matches at 11 bases. CDR1 and CDR2 from the germline V gene are LGHNA and YNFKEQ. The V and J ends lost 0 bases and 5 bases, in that order; junction bases with no gene match: 9. The CDR3 loop spans 17 amino acids. The CDR3 DNA sequence: TGTGCCAGCAGCCAAGATAAAGGACTAGCGGGTGACCACGAGCAGTACTTC. Translation gives CASSQDKGLAGDHEQYF.

The chain joins TRBV27 to TRBJ2-3; TRBD1 aligns across 8 bases. Trimming cost V 5 bases and J 4 bases; bases outside gene matches: 17. CDR1 is MNHEY, CDR2 SMNVEV, per germline (reference sequence). The CDR3 length is 18 residues. The CDR3 DNA follows: TGTGCCAGCAGTGCCCTAATTCTCAGGACAGGGTTCGCAGATACGCAGTATTTT. The encoded protein is CASSALILRTGFADTQYF.

This chain joins TRBV19 and TRBJ2-7; the D gene is possibly TRBD1 (8 bases). Trimming pared 7 bases from V and 0 bases from J, leaving 16 bases between. Germline V lookup: CDR1 LNHDA, CDR2 SQIVND (reference sequence). The CDR3 consists of 15 residues. The CDR3 protein is CASTLTGEGSYEQYF. CDR3 sequence (DNA): TGTGCCAGTACCTTGACAGGGGAGGGCTCCTACGAGCAGTACTTC.

V and J are TRBV11-2 and TRBJ2-1; 7 positions agree with TRBD1. Germline V gene lookup returns CDR1 SGHAT and CDR2 FQNNGV. CDR3 length: 14 residues. The J segment lost 7 bases and the V segment lost 5 bases, leaving 8 bases of the junction unmatched. In nucleotides, the CDR3 is TGTGCCAGCAGCCCCGACAGGGTCAGGAATGAGCAGTTCTTC. Translation: CASSPDRVRNEQFF.

This rearrangement joins TRBV24-1 to TRBJ2-2; tentative D call: TRBD1 (7 bases). V was shortened by 7 bases and J by 4 bases, with 21 bases between the two germline ends. The CDR3 loop spans 17 amino acids. The germline gives CDR1 KGHDR, CDR2 SFDVKD. The DNA for the CDR3 is TGTGCCACCAGGGAGGATCCTAACAGGGGAGGCACCGGGGAGCTGTTTTTT. It translates to CATREDPNRGGTGELFF.

This rearrangement joins TRBV19 to TRBJ2-7; no clear D gene. Germline V CDR1 and CDR2: LNHDA, SQIVND (reference sequence). The CDR3 extends over 16 amino acids. V lost 6 bases and J lost 4, with 22 bases in between. The CDR3 reads CASRKLPENPLYEQYF. Written as DNA, the CDR3 is TGTGCCAGTAGAAAGCTTCCGGAGAACCCACTTTACGAGCAGTACTTC.

The chain joins TRBV18 to TRBJ1-3, with D perhaps TRBD1 (6 bases). CDR1 and CDR2 from the germline V gene are KGHSH and LQKENI. The V end was cut by 0 bases, the J end by 4 bases, with 10 bases between. The CDR3 contains 15 residues. CDR3 amino acids: CASSPPARGGNTIYF. The CDR3 DNA reads TGTGCCAGCTCACCACCGGCCAGGGGAGGAAACACCATATATTTT.

The rearrangement links TRBV9 to TRBJ2-2; 13 nucleotides agree with TRBD2. The CDR3 runs to 16 residues. The germline CDR1 and CDR2 sequences are SGDLS and YYNGEE. V was clipped by 4 bases and J by 7 bases; unmatched bases: 7. CDR3 DNA sequence: TGTGCCAGCAGCCCCGGACTAGCGGGAGAAGGCGGGGAGCTGTTTTTT. Residues: CASSPGLAGEGGELFF.

CDR3 residues: CASSPHRVTGELFF. CDR3 bases: TGTGCCAGCAGCCCCCACAGGGTCACCGGGGAGCTGTTTTTT. V and J are TRBV5-4 and TRBJ2-2, with a possible D match to TRBD1 (6 bases). The V end lost 4 bases, the J end lost 4 bases, and 11 bases lay between the germline ends. This CDR3 has 14 residues. Germline V gene sequence: CDR1 SGHNT, CDR2 YYREEE (reference sequence).

This clone was recorded once. This chain links TRBV12-2 with TRBJ1-4; the table's D call TRBD1 went unverified against the DNA. TRBV12-2 constitutes a pseudogene. There are 15 residues in the CDR3. CDR3 bases: TGTGCAAGTCGCTTAGTTGACAGACCTAATGAAAAACTGTTTTTT. It codes for CASRLVDRPNEKLFF.

J is TRBJ2-5 and V is TRBV19; D is uncertain. Germline-derived CDR1 and CDR2 are LNHDA and SQIVND (reference sequence). The CDR3 is made up of 12 amino acids. Trimming pared 4 bases from V and 4 bases from J, leaving 7 bases between. The CDR3 region has the DNA TGTGCCAGTAGTACTGGGCCAGAGACCCAGTACTTC. This gives the protein CASSTGPETQYF.

The chain combines TRBV10-3 with TRBJ2-5, with a weak D call TRBD2 (6 bases). Germline CDR1 and CDR2: ENHRY and SYGVKD. The CDR3 has 13 residues. Trimming took 6 bases from V and 4 from J, leaving 12 bases between them. As DNA, the CDR3 is TGTGCCATCAGCCGCAGGGAGGCAGAGACCCAGTACTTC. Protein: CAISRREAETQYF.

V gene TRBV5-8 combines with J gene TRBJ2-7; D perhaps matches TRBD2 (5 bases). This CDR3 is 14 amino acids long. V lost 6 bases to trimming and J lost 3 bases, with 16 bases between them. Germline V CDR1 and CDR2: SGHTS, YDEGEE. CDR3 sequence (DNA): TGTGCCAGCACTGAGAGGGATTCGGTCTACGAGCAGTACTTC. Its protein product is CASTERDSVYEQYF.

J is TRBJ2-5 and V is TRBV2; 8 bases are a match to TRBD1. The CDR3 contains 16 residues. Germline V CDR1 and CDR2: SNHLY, FYNNEI. The ends lost 2 bases at V and 2 bases at J; junction bases unmatched: 7. CDR3 residues: CASSERGRGPQETQYF. CDR3 nucleotide sequence: TGTGCCAGCAGTGAAAGGGGCAGGGGGCCGCAAGAGACCCAGTACTTC. Looking up the rest from reference TRBV2 and TRBJ2-5 gives the full variable domain: EPEVTQTPSHQVTQMGQEVILRCVPISNHLYFYWYRQILGQKVEFLVSFYNNEISEKSEIFDDQFSVERPDGSNFTLKIRSTKLEDSAMYFCASSERGRGPQETQYFGPGTRLLVL.

The chain joins TRBV30 to TRBJ2-7, with 7 bases that match TRBD1. CDR3 size: 15 residues. Trimming took 0 bases from V and 2 from J; bases not matched to a gene: 7. The germline CDR1 and CDR2 sequences are GTSNPN and SVGIG (reference sequence). CDR3 loop: CAWSVPGQLPYEQYF. The CDR3, as DNA: TGTGCCTGGAGTGTTCCGGGACAGCTTCCCTACGAGCAGTACTTC.

V and J are TRBV21-1 and TRBJ2-1; TRBD2, as called in the table, went unchecked against the DNA. TRBV21-1 is annotated as a pseudogene. The CDR3 sequence is 16 residues long. The CDR3 region has the DNA TGTGCCAGCAGCCCCCGGCTTGCGGGAGAGGGTAATGAGCAGTTCTTC. Its protein product is CASSPRLAGEGNEQFF.

V gene TRBV7-9 combines with J gene TRBJ2-1; TRBD1 matches 7 bases. V was pared by 3 bases and J by 5 bases, with 4 bases of the junction left unmatched. The CDR3 runs 14 residues. CDR1 SEHNR and CDR2 FQNEAQ come from the germline V gene (reference sequence). As DNA, the CDR3 is TGTGCCAGCAGCTTCCGGGACAGAGACAATGAGCAGTTCTTC. Translated: CASSFRDRDNEQFF.